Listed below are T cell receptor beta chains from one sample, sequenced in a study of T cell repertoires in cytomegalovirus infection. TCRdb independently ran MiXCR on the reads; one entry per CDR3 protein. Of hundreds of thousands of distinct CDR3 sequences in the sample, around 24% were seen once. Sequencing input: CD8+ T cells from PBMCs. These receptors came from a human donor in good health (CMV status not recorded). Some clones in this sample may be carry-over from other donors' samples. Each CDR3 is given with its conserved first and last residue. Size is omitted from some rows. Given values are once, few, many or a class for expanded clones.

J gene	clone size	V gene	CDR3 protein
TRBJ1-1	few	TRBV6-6	CASSYSRDGLTPNTEAFF
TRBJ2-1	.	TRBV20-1	CSARDVRGAYNEQFF
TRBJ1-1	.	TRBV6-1	CASSHRFEAFF
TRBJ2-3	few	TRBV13	CASSFAGEAGRTDTQYF
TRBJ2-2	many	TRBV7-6	CASSSNFGRPPFSNTGELFF
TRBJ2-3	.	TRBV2	CASSDASGGYGTDTQYF
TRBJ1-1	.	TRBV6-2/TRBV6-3	CASSGSPNTEAFF
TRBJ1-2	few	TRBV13	CASSLGDLNYGYTF
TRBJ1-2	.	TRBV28	CASRAGSYGYTF
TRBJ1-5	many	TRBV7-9	CASSNRDRGPPSNQPQHF
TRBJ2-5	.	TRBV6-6	CASSHDGAGETQYF
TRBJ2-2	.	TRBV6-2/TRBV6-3	CASSQQGFGGELFF
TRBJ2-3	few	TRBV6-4	CASSSRAFSTDTQYF
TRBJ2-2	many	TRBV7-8	CASSLHTGELFF
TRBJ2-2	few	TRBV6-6	CASIVGTGELFF
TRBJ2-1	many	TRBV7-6	CASSLDLAGNSYNEQFF
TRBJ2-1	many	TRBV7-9	CASSHLWGADEQFF
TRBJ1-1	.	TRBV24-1	CATSAPGTEAFF
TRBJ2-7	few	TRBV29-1	CSVAGTNNYEQYF
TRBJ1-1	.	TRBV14	CASIRTGRTEAFF
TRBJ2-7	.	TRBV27	CASWAAVSNYEQYF
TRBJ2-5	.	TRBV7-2	CASSLGWDSGRETQYF
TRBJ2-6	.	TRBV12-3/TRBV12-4	CASSATASGANVLTF
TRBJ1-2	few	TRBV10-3	CAISAPGQGALGYGYTF
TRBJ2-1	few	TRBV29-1	CSVEETDYNEQFF
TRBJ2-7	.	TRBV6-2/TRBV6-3	CAISLLRTGGYEQYF
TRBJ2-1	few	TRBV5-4	CASSLTLTGYEQFF
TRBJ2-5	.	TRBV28	CASTSSWDYPQETQYF
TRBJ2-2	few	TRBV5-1	CASSLGTLDTGELFF
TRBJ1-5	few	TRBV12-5	CASGLVVGTSNQPQHF
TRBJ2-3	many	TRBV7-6	CASSLAALDFFTDTQYF
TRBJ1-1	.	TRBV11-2	CANSSGPGTEAFF
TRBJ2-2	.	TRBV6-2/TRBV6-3	CASSSDEVAVTGELFF
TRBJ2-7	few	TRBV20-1	CSPYSQTGTSHFSYEQYF
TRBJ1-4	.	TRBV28	CASSPGRGLRDEKLFF
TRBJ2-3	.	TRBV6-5	CASSIRITRAGTDTQYF
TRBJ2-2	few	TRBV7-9	CASSPLPGTGELFF
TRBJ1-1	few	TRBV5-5	CASQSGAGAFF
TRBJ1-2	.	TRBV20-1	CSAPGEGAANYGYTF
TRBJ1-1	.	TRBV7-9	CASSRMDVFF
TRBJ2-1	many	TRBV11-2	CASRGGGGTGSYNEQFF
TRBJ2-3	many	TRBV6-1	CASSEEGGGTDTQYF
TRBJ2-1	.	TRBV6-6	CASSYPTQDNEQFF
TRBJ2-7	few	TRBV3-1	CASSPTAPYEQYF
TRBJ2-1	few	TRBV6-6	CASSYSPPIAGPYNEQFF
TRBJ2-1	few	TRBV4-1	CASSQDRPSDEQFF
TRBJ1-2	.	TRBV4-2	CASSQNGQGDSYGYTF
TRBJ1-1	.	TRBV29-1	CSVLPAFF
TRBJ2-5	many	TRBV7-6	CASSRTSGGAGETQYF
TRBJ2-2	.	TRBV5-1	CATCPGPNTGELFF
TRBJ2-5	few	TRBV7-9	CASSPTSDREVQETQYF
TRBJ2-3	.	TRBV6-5	CASSYSFRAGDTQYF
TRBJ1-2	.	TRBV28	CASSLTLQGSSFYGYTF
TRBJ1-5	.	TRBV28	CASSLTTVGGNQPQHF
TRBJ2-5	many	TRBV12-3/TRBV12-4	CASSLGGSGTQETQYF
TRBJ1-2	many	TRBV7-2	CASSWTGEGYTF
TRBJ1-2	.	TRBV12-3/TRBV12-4	CASSFMGTGDGYTF
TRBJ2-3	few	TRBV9	CASSVLAELGDTQYF